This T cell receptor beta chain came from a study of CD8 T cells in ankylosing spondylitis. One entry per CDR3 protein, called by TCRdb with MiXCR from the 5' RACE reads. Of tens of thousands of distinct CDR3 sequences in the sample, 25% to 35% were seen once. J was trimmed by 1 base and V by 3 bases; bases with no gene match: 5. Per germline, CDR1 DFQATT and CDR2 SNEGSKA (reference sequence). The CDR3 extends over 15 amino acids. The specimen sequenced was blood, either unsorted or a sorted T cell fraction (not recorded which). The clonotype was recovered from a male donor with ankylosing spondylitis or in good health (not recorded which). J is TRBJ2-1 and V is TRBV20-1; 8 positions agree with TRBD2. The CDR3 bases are TGCAGTGCTAGCGTGAGCGGGAGTTCCTACAATGAGCAGTTCTTC. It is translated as CSASVSGSSYNEQFF.